This TCR beta chain was retrieved from a study of cytomegalovirus exposure and HLA in healthy donors. Study-wide findings and caveats: Accounts indicate the classifier identified cytomegalovirus status with strong specificity and sensitivity. CMV antigen specificity was confirmed in vitro for a few CMV-associated chains. Several V segments, TRBV6-2 and TRBV6-3 among them, could not be told apart and were dropped.

On this clone: Its target is not known.

Vbeta (60) and Jbeta (13) primers were used in the PCR. Here immunoSEQ multiplex PCR was the method, and the copy in TCRdb shows in-frame clones only, minus some. The sample consists of about 150,000 clones, around 80% of them appearing once. The CDR3 spans 14 residues. V dropped 5 bases and J dropped 5; count of bases not matched to a gene: 3. From germline, CDR1 is SNHLY and CDR2 FYNNEI. Specimen: PBMCs. The rearrangement joins TRBV2 to TRBJ2-1, with 10 bases matching TRBD2. This clonotype was sampled from a woman between 50 and 59 years old in good health and CMV-seropositive. The chain's CDR3 is CASSRTSGDNEQFF. The CDR3 region has the DNA TGTGCCAGCAGTCGGACTAGCGGAGACAATGAGCAGTTCTTC. The full variable domain, in which reference TRBV2 and TRBJ2-1 provide the parts outside the CDR3, is EPEVTQTPSHQVTQMGQEVILRCVPISNHLYFYWYRQILGQKVEFLVSFYNNEISEKSEIFDDQFSVERPDGSNFTLKIRSTKLEDSAMYFCASSRTSGDNEQFFGPGTRLTVL.